This T cell receptor beta chain was recorded in a study of CD8 T cells in ankylosing spondylitis. Broader study findings: From matched ankylosing spondylitis synovial fluid, disease-linked clones were reportedly recovered at significantly enriched levels.

Quantitative 5'-RACE was performed with molecular barcodes, and it yielded the TCR beta libraries. In TCRdb, the 5' RACE reads were re-called with MiXCR into one record per CDR3 protein. The sample has 250,000 to 400,000 distinct CDR3 sequences; around 10% are singletons. Germline V gene lookup returns CDR1 SQVTM and CDR2 ANQGSEA. The CDR3 length is 14 residues. The table lists this clonotype with many counts. Antigen specificity is unknown. The chain joins TRBV29-1 to TRBJ2-2; 10 positions match TRBD2. This sequence was found in a female donor with ankylosing spondylitis or in good health (not recorded which). The sequenced material came from blood, either unsorted or a sorted T cell fraction (not recorded which). This chain's CDR3 is CGHTSGVYTGELFF. For the CDR3, the DNA is TGCGGACATACTAGCGGGGTGTACACCGGGGAGCTGTTTTTT.